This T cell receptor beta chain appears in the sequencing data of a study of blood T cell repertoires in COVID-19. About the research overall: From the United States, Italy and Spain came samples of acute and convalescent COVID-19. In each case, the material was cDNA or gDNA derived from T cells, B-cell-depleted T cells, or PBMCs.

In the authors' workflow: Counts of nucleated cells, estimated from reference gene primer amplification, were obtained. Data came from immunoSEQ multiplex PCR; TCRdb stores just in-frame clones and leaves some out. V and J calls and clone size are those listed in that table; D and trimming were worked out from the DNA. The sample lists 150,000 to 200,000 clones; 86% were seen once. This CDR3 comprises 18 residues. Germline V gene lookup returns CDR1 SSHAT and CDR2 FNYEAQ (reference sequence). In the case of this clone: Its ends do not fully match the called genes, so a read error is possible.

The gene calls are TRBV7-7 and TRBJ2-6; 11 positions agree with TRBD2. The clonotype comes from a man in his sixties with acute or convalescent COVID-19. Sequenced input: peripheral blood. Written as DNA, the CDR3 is TGTGCTAGCAGCTTAGCGCTAGCGGGAGGAGAGGGGGCCAACGTCCTGACTTTC. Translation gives CASSLALAGGEGANVLTF.